Following are 32 T cell receptor beta chains from one sample sequenced in a study of blood T cells in healthy people across ages. Alongside a J-beta primer mix, a sample-barcoded 5' primer served in a second PCR lasting roughly 6 to 11 cycles. TCRdb re-called the 5' RACE reads through MiXCR, storing one row per CDR3 protein. The repertoire holds 1.5 million to 2 million distinct CDR3 sequences, with 30% to 40% as singletons. The sequenced material came from blood. The receptor source for this set is a human donor in good health.

The genes are TRBV12-3 or TRBV12-4 and TRBJ1-1; possible D gene TRBD1, 5 bases. The CDR3 spans 14 residues. Trimming shortened V by 6 bases and J by 0 bases, and 11 bases separated the two germline ends. The CDR3 sequence: CASRGEGLNTEAFF. In DNA, the CDR3 is TGTGCCAGCAGGGGGGAGGGTCTGAACACTGAAGCTTTCTTT.

The J gene is TRBJ2-1, the V gene TRBV12-3 or TRBV12-4, with D perhaps matching TRBD1 or TRBD2 (5 bases each). V shed 3 bases and J shed 10 bases, with 13 bases lying between them. This CDR3 has 13 amino acids. The CDR3 sequence: CASSLSSWDEQFF. The CDR3 DNA is TGTGCCAGCAGTTTGTCTAGCTGGGACGAGCAGTTCTTC.

The J gene is TRBJ2-4, the V gene TRBV6-5; D possibly corresponds to TRBD1 (6 bases). With 11 bases removed from V and 1 base from J, the gap between germline ends came to 21 bases. The CDR3 totals 16 residues. CDR1 MNHEY and CDR2 SVGAGI come from the germline V gene. CDR3 region: CADRMGVRVAKNIQYF. Here the CDR3 DNA reads TGTGCCGACAGGATGGGAGTTCGGGTGGCCAAAAACATTCAGTACTTC.

V usage is TRBV7-2 and J usage is TRBJ2-7; possible D gene TRBD2, 5 bases. The CDR3 runs 16 residues. With 4 bases removed from V and 0 bases from J, the gap between germline ends came to 16 bases. Germline CDR1 and CDR2: SGHTA and FQGNSA. In DNA form, the CDR3 reads TGTGCCAGCAGCTACCCACCGGGGTCGATCTCCTACGAGCAGTACTTC. Its protein product is CASSYPPGSISYEQYF.

This chain connects TRBV10-3 to TRBJ2-5; possibly TRBD1 for D (6 bases). The CDR3 runs 13 residues. The V gene's germline CDR1 is ENHRY and CDR2 SYGVKD. Deletions cut 5 bases from V and 3 bases from J, with 10 bases between. The CDR3 nucleotides are TGTGCCATCAGTCCCACAGGGAAAGAGACCCAGTACTTC. Translation: CAISPTGKETQYF.

Ten or more counts support this clonotype. The chain links TRBV4-3 to TRBJ2-1; D assignment may be TRBD1 or TRBD2 (7 bases each). CDR1 LGHNA and CDR2 YSLEER come from the germline V gene. There are 17 residues in the CDR3. Trimming left V 4 bases short and J 0 bases short, with 16 bases between. CDR3 coding DNA: TGCGCCAGCAGCCCAATTCAGGGGGGGTACTCCTACAATGAGCAGTTCTTC. Translation: CASSPIQGGYSYNEQFF.

This clonotype was picked up many times. This rearrangement joins TRBV5-1 to TRBJ2-7, with D perhaps assigned TRBD1 or TRBD2 (5 bases each). Trimming took 3 bases from V and 4 from J, leaving 14 bases between them. The CDR3 covers 14 residues. In germline, CDR1 is SGHRS, CDR2 YFSETQ. The CDR3 sequence is CASSSGTADYEQYF. In nucleotides, the CDR3 is TGCGCCAGCAGCTCCGGGACCGCAGATTACGAGCAGTACTTC.

J is TRBJ2-5 and V is TRBV15; D uncertain. Looked up from germline, CDR1 is LNHNV and CDR2 is YYDKDF (reference sequence). With 8 bases removed from V and 4 bases from J, the gap between germline ends came to 8 bases. The CDR3 spans 11 residues. The CDR3 region is CATSAAETQYF. The CDR3 DNA is TGTGCCACCTCGGCGGCAGAGACCCAGTACTTC.

This chain links TRBV12-3 or TRBV12-4 with TRBJ2-7, with D maybe TRBD1 (5 bases). This CDR3 contains 14 residues. V dropped 2 bases and J dropped 3 bases, with 11 bases sitting between them. The CDR3 loop reads CASSLSQGNYEQYF. The CDR3 DNA reads as TGTGCCAGCAGTTTAAGTCAGGGAAACTACGAGCAGTACTTC.

The gene calls are TRBV12-3 or TRBV12-4 and TRBJ1-1, with TRBD1 matching 7 bases. The CDR3 loop spans 18 amino acids. With 6 bases clipped from V and 4 bases from J, the junction kept 20 bases outside the gene matches. CDR3 sequence reads: CASRHVLEDRTVLTEAFF. DNA of the CDR3: TGTGCCAGCAGACACGTTTTAGAGGACAGGACTGTTCTCACTGAAGCTTTCTTT.

The V call is TRBV7-9, the J call TRBJ2-3, with 11 positions matching TRBD1. CDR1 is SEHNR, CDR2 FQNEAQ, per germline (reference sequence). The CDR3 consists of 16 residues. The V segment lost 4 bases and the J segment 4 bases; nucleotides outside the gene matches: 7. As DNA, the CDR3 is TGTGCCAGCAGCTCCATCGGGACAGGGGGAGCAGATACGCAGTATTTT. Its protein is CASSSIGTGGADTQYF.

This clonotype occurred a few times. This chain joins TRBV7-9 and TRBJ1-4; the match to TRBD1 covers 9 bases. V lost 5 bases and J lost 8; bases outside the gene matches: 9. This CDR3 spans 15 amino acids. Germline-derived CDR1 and CDR2 are SEHNR and FQNEAQ (reference sequence). CDR3 amino acids: CASSQPGQGREKLFF. In DNA form, the CDR3 reads TGTGCCAGCAGCCAACCGGGACAGGGAAGAGAAAAACTGTTTTTT.

Only a few counts were recorded for this clonotype. The chain uses TRBV24-1 and TRBJ2-7; 7 bases line up with TRBD1. J was trimmed by 2 bases and V by 3 bases; bases with no gene match: 6. CDR1 KGHDR and CDR2 SFDVKD come from the germline V gene. This CDR3 region has 15 residues. The CDR3, as DNA: TGTGCCACCAGTGATACCGGGGACAGTCCCTACGAGCAGTACTTC. Protein: CATSDTGDSPYEQYF.

The V gene is TRBV3-1, the J gene TRBJ2-4; possibly TRBD1 for D (5 bases). The J call may not be correct, given that the DNA end is closer to TRBJ2-5. The CDR3 covers 16 residues. In germline, CDR1 is LGHDT, CDR2 YNNKEL (reference sequence). The DNA of the CDR3 is TGTGCCAGCAGCCCAAAGAGACAGCCCCCCCGAGAGACCCAGTACTTC. As protein: CASSPKRQPPRETQYF.

V is TRBV20-1 and J is TRBJ1-2; 9 nucleotides match TRBD1. V was pared by 6 bases and J by 6 bases, with 14 bases of the junction left unmatched. Germline V CDR1 and CDR2: DFQATT, SNEGSKA (reference sequence). The CDR3 sequence is 15 residues long. The CDR3 protein is CSARPWTGDNHGYTF. CDR3 nucleotide sequence: TGCAGTGCCCGGCCCTGGACAGGGGACAACCATGGCTACACCTTC.

The chain joins TRBV6-2 or TRBV6-3 to TRBJ1-2; D is undetermined. Germline V gene lookup returns CDR1 MNHEY and CDR2 SVGEGT. The V gene lost 6 bases and the J gene lost 6 bases, with 14 bases spanning the gap. This CDR3 comprises 13 residues. In DNA form, the CDR3 reads TGTGCCAGCAGGAGGGCCAGTACGGATGGCTACACCTTC. It is translated as CASRRASTDGYTF.

This clonotype was picked up a small number of times. The CDR3 here is CASSPRQGETEAFF. The CDR3 nucleotides read TGTGCCAGCAGCCCACGACAGGGGGAAACTGAAGCTTTCTTT. The chain couples TRBV4-2 to TRBJ1-1; 9 positions agree with TRBD1. CDR3 length: 14 residues. Germline values: CDR1 LGHNA, CDR2 YNFKEQ. V was pared by 4 bases and J by 5 bases, with 5 bases of the junction left unmatched.

The chain is built from TRBV9 and TRBJ2-1; perhaps TRBD1 as D (5 bases). The CDR3 runs 13 residues. The ends were cut back, 5 bases at V and 8 bases at J, with 14 bases in the middle. Per the germline V gene, CDR1 is SGDLS and CDR2 is YYNGEE. DNA of the CDR3: TGTGCCAGCAGTGTCTCAGGGTTCGATGAGCAGTTCTTC. It translates to CASSVSGFDEQFF.

Comments on this clonotype: Germline is not matched at one junction end, which may reflect a read error. The chain uses TRBV12-3 or TRBV12-4 and TRBJ1-5; the D is unclear. The CDR3 sequence is 13 residues long. The CDR3 sequence: CASSLDGYQPQHF. The CDR3 bases are TGTGCCAGCAGCTTAGACGGATATCAGCCCCAGCATTTT.

This clonotype was counted between two and nine times. The chain carries TRBV7-2 and TRBJ2-2; D is unresolved. The V end was cut by 3 bases, the J end by 5 bases, with 10 bases between. This CDR3 is 14 amino acids long. Germline V gene lookup returns CDR1 SGHTA and CDR2 FQGNSA. For the CDR3, the DNA is TGTGCCAGCAGCTTCGCCCATAGTACCGGGGAGCTGTTTTTT. Translation: CASSFAHSTGELFF.

In this sample, this clonotype turned up a few times. The rearrangement uses TRBV11-2 and TRBJ2-1; D uncertain. Trimming removed 5 bases at V and 9 bases at J, with 14 bases between. Germline CDR1 is SGHAT and CDR2 is FQNNGV. There are 13 residues in the CDR3. Here the CDR3 DNA reads TGTGCCAGCAGCCCGGCCGTCTTGGGTGAGCAGTTCTTC. Its protein product is CASSPAVLGEQFF. The full variable domain, with the rest looked up from reference TRBV11-2 and TRBJ2-1, is EAGVAQSPRYKIIEKRQSVAFWCNPISGHATLYWYQQILGQGPKLLIQFQNNGVVDDSQLPKDRFSAERLKGVDSTLKIQPAKLEDSAVYLCASSPAVLGEQFFGPGTRLTVL.

This clonotype was recorded a few times. The V and J genes are TRBV7-2 and TRBJ2-1; D could derive from TRBD1 or TRBD2 (5 bases each). This CDR3 spans 15 amino acids. Germline V gene lookup returns CDR1 SGHTA and CDR2 FQGNSA. V lost 2 bases, J lost 4 bases, and 12 bases lay in between. The CDR3 sequence is CASSLYRDAYNEQFF. The CDR3 nucleotides are TGTGCCAGCAGCTTATATAGGGACGCTTACAATGAGCAGTTCTTC.

This clonotype was observed a few times. This chain uses TRBV7-2 with TRBJ1-1; D call uncertain. Trimming pared 5 bases from V and 3 bases from J, leaving 16 bases between. Germline V gene data show CDR1 as SGHTA and CDR2 as FQGNSA. The CDR3 sequence is 15 residues long. CDR3 loop: CASSIRSRADTEAFF. The CDR3 DNA reads TGTGCCAGCAGCATTAGGTCTCGCGCAGACACTGAAGCTTTCTTT.

The chain links TRBV12-3 or TRBV12-4 to TRBJ1-4; D not resolved. Trimming left V 2 bases short and J 8 bases short, with 12 bases between. CDR3 length: 14 amino acids. The CDR3 DNA sequence: TGTGCCAGCAGTTTATTAACGGTCAGGGAAAAACTGTTTTTT. Translation gives CASSLLTVREKLFF.

The CDR3: CASSLVGGVGYTF. The CDR3 nucleotides read TGTGCCAGCAGCTTAGTTGGAGGGGTAGGCTACACCTTC. The chain combines TRBV7-2 with TRBJ1-2, with D tentatively TRBD1 (5 bases). The CDR3 contains 13 residues. Trimming shortened V by 1 base and J by 8 bases, and 11 bases separated the two germline ends. CDR1 and CDR2 (germline): SGHTA, FQGNSA.

This clonotype was observed a few times. V usage is TRBV7-2 and J usage is TRBJ2-1; TRBD2 matches at 11 bases. The CDR3 runs 16 residues. CDR1 and CDR2 from the germline V gene are SGHTA and FQGNSA. Losses at the gene ends were 5 bases for V and 6 bases for J; bases not matched to a gene: 9. The CDR3 loop is CASSGPLAGVPNEQFF. The DNA for the CDR3 is TGTGCCAGCAGCGGACCACTAGCGGGGGTCCCCAATGAGCAGTTCTTC.

This clonotype was detected many times. The V call is TRBV4-3, the J call TRBJ1-2, with 7 nucleotides matching TRBD1. Germline V gene data show CDR1 as LGHNA and CDR2 as YSLEER. The CDR3 covers 15 residues. V dropped 0 bases and J dropped 4; count of bases not matched to a gene: 5. The CDR3, as DNA: TGCGCCAGCAGCCAAGACGAAGGGGGCTTCTATGGCTACACCTTC. It encodes CASSQDEGGFYGYTF.

As to this clonotype: One junction end disagrees with the germline gene, perhaps due to a read error. This chain uses TRBV4-2 with TRBJ2-5; D may correspond to TRBD1 or TRBD2 (5 bases each). The J call is uncertain, as TRBJ2-7 better fits the DNA end. The CDR3 is made up of 16 amino acids. Germline assignment: CDR1 LGHNA and CDR2 YNFKEQ. CDR3 in DNA: TGTACCAGCAGCCAGCCTATTCCCGGGACCAGGGACGAGCAGTACTTC. Amino acids: CTSSQPIPGTRDEQYF.

This clonotype was detected a few times. The V and J genes are TRBV12-3 or TRBV12-4 and TRBJ2-7, with D possibly being TRBD1 (6 bases). The J call may be in error: the DNA end matches TRBJ2-5 better. The CDR3 sequence is 15 residues long. The CDR3: CASSLTQGTDETQYF. DNA of the CDR3: TGTGCCAGCAGTTTAACCCAGGGGACGGACGAGACCCAGTACTTC.

The chain employs TRBV12-3 or TRBV12-4 and TRBJ2-1; D is unresolved. The CDR3 has 15 residues. V dropped 6 bases and J dropped 3 bases, with 15 bases sitting between them. The CDR3 DNA reads TGTGCCAGCAGCCACCCTATCAATAGCTACAATGAGCAGTTCTTC. Translation gives CASSHPINSYNEQFF.

The chain recombines TRBV6-5 with TRBJ2-7, with 7 bases fitting TRBD1. Unmatched junction bases numbered 10, after V lost 2 bases and J lost 0 bases. Germline V gene sequence: CDR1 MNHEY, CDR2 SVGAGI. The CDR3 is made up of 17 amino acids. The CDR3 reads CASSYPSGQANSYEQYF. CDR3 DNA: TGTGCCAGCAGTTACCCATCCGGACAGGCCAACTCCTACGAGCAGTACTTC.

The sample holds a few counts of this clonotype. The chain joins TRBV28 to TRBJ2-5, with TRBD1 matching 7 bases. The trim removed 10 bases at V and 11 bases at J, leaving 16 bases unmatched. CDR1 MDHEN and CDR2 SYDVKM come from the germline V gene. The CDR3 consists of 13 residues. For the CDR3, the DNA is TGTGCCACCCTGGGAGACAGGGCATACGCGCAGTACTTC. It is translated as CATLGDRAYAQYF.